The rows below give T cell receptor beta chains drawn from one sample of a study of shared clonotypes between healthy human individuals. TCRdb's copy holds only in-frame clones and misses some; the assay was immunoSEQ multiplex PCR. The sample carries around 1.4 million clones, 98% to 99% recorded once. Sequenced: naive CD4+ T cells sorted from blood. These receptor sequences come from a man between 25 and 39 years old in good health. The CDR3 runs from the conserved cysteine through the conserved F or W. The order of the fields is J gene, D gene, V gene, clone size, CDR3 protein, CDR3 DNA. The D gene is left open where the match is weak. The listing skips clone size in some rows; elsewhere it reads once, few, many or a size class.

j_call: TRBJ2-5; d_call: NA; v_call: TRBV2; clone_size: NA; cdr3_aa: CASSGSALRQETQYF; cdr3_nt: TGTGCCAGCAGTGGTTCAGCTCTTCGGCAAGAGACCCAGTACTTC
j_call: TRBJ2-5; d_call: TRBD1; v_call: TRBV18; clone_size: NA; cdr3_aa: CASSPRDREETQYF; cdr3_nt: TGTGCCAGCTCACCTCGGGACAGGGAAGAGACCCAGTACTTC
j_call: TRBJ2-4; d_call: NA; v_call: TRBV19; clone_size: NA; cdr3_aa: CASSIFGWTVLAKNIQYF; cdr3_nt: TGTGCCAGTAGTATTTTTGGTTGGACAGTTCTAGCCAAAAACATTCAGTACTTC
j_call: TRBJ1-1; d_call: NA; v_call: TRBV30; clone_size: NA; cdr3_aa: CAWSLGGPEAFF; cdr3_nt: TGTGCCTGGAGTCTTGGAGGGCCTGAAGCTTTCTTT
j_call: TRBJ2-7; d_call: TRBD1; v_call: TRBV27; clone_size: NA; cdr3_aa: CATSGQGGYEQYF; cdr3_nt: TGTGCCACCTCGGGACAGGGTGGCTACGAGCAGTACTTC
j_call: TRBJ2-1; d_call: TRBD2; v_call: TRBV7-3; clone_size: NA; cdr3_aa: CASSSSGRPYNEQFF; cdr3_nt: TGTGCCAGCAGCTCTAGCGGGAGGCCTTACAATGAGCAGTTCTTC
j_call: TRBJ2-5; d_call: NA; v_call: TRBV5-1; clone_size: NA; cdr3_aa: CASSLESGGETQYF; cdr3_nt: TGCGCCAGCAGCTTAGAATCTGGGGGAGAGACCCAGTACTTC
j_call: TRBJ1-1; d_call: NA; v_call: TRBV28; clone_size: NA; cdr3_aa: CASSSPGAEGFSEAFF; cdr3_nt: TGTGCCAGCAGTTCGCCTGGGGCCGAGGGGTTCTCTGAAGCTTTCTTT
j_call: TRBJ1-2; d_call: TRBD1; v_call: TRBV5-4; clone_size: NA; cdr3_aa: CASSSWTGSYGYTF; cdr3_nt: TGTGCCAGCAGCTCGTGGACAGGGAGCTATGGCTACACCTTC
j_call: TRBJ2-7; d_call: TRBD1; v_call: TRBV18; clone_size: NA; cdr3_aa: CASSGTAHSYEQYF; cdr3_nt: TGTGCCAGCTCAGGGACAGCTCATTCCTACGAGCAGTACTTC
j_call: TRBJ2-3; d_call: TRBD1; v_call: TRBV18; clone_size: NA; cdr3_aa: CASSPTGGGDTQYF; cdr3_nt: TGTGCCAGCTCGCCTACAGGGGGCGGGGATACGCAGTATTTT
j_call: TRBJ1-5; d_call: NA; v_call: TRBV19; clone_size: NA; cdr3_aa: CASSIGGSQAQPQHF; cdr3_nt: TGTGCCAGTAGTATAGGGGGGAGCCAGGCCCAGCCCCAGCATTTT
j_call: TRBJ2-4; d_call: TRBD1; v_call: TRBV29-1; clone_size: NA; cdr3_aa: CSVQGQLAKNIQYF; cdr3_nt: TGCAGCGTCCAGGGACAGTTAGCCAAAAACATTCAGTACTTC
j_call: TRBJ1-1; d_call: NA; v_call: TRBV19; clone_size: NA; cdr3_aa: CASSTGPLGNTEAFF; cdr3_nt: TGTGCCAGTAGTACGGGTCCTCTAGGGAACACTGAAGCTTTCTTT
j_call: TRBJ2-1; d_call: TRBD2; v_call: TRBV10-3; clone_size: NA; cdr3_aa: CAISESGAWGLAGGEQFF; cdr3_nt: TGTGCCATCAGTGAGTCAGGGGCTTGGGGACTAGCGGGAGGTGAGCAGTTCTTC
j_call: TRBJ2-2; d_call: NA; v_call: TRBV5-1; clone_size: NA; cdr3_aa: CASRGGGANTGELFF; cdr3_nt: TGCGCCAGCAGAGGGGGAGGGGCGAACACCGGGGAGCTGTTTTTT
j_call: TRBJ1-5; d_call: NA; v_call: TRBV27; clone_size: NA; cdr3_aa: CASSLVGRGRRNQPQHF; cdr3_nt: TGTGCCAGCAGTTTAGTGGGGAGGGGGAGGCGCAATCAGCCCCAGCATTTT
j_call: TRBJ2-1; d_call: NA; v_call: TRBV7-2; clone_size: NA; cdr3_aa: CASSSPPGGSVRNEQFF; cdr3_nt: TGTGCCAGCAGCTCCCCTCCTGGGGGTTCGGTTAGGAATGAGCAGTTCTTC
j_call: TRBJ2-3; d_call: TRBD2; v_call: TRBV10-3; clone_size: NA; cdr3_aa: CAISQTGTSGAGVTDTQYF; cdr3_nt: TGTGCCATCAGTCAAACCGGGACTAGCGGGGCCGGGGTCACAGATACGCAGTATTTT
j_call: TRBJ2-7; d_call: NA; v_call: TRBV13; clone_size: NA; cdr3_aa: CASSLGGRTTYEQYF; cdr3_nt: TGTGCCAGCAGCTTAGGGGGGCGAACGACCTACGAGCAGTACTTC
j_call: TRBJ2-3; d_call: NA; v_call: TRBV27; clone_size: once; cdr3_aa: CASSFSSTHTDTQYF; cdr3_nt: TGTGCCAGCAGTTTCTCGAGCACACACACAGATACGCAGTATTTT
j_call: TRBJ2-3; d_call: TRBD2; v_call: TRBV7-9; clone_size: NA; cdr3_aa: CASSFSSGTTGTQYF; cdr3_nt: TGTGCCAGCAGCTTCTCTAGCGGGACGACAGGTACGCAGTATTTT
j_call: TRBJ2-1; d_call: TRBD1; v_call: TRBV19; clone_size: NA; cdr3_aa: CASSMDRVGNEQFF; cdr3_nt: TGTGCCAGTAGTATGGACAGGGTGGGCAATGAGCAGTTCTTC
j_call: TRBJ1-1; d_call: NA; v_call: TRBV28; clone_size: NA; cdr3_aa: CASSGNGVLNTEAFF; cdr3_nt: TGTGCCAGCAGTGGGAACGGGGTTCTTAACACTGAAGCTTTCTTT
j_call: TRBJ2-7; d_call: TRBD2; v_call: TRBV5-1; clone_size: NA; cdr3_aa: CASSLAGAGGAYEQYF; cdr3_nt: TGCGCCAGCAGCTTGGCCGGTGCGGGAGGCGCCTACGAGCAGTACTTC
j_call: TRBJ2-3; d_call: NA; v_call: TRBV7-8; clone_size: NA; cdr3_aa: CASSLEYSGPATDTQYF; cdr3_nt: TGTGCCAGCAGCTTAGAGTACTCGGGCCCGGCAACAGATACGCAGTATTTT
j_call: TRBJ1-5; d_call: NA; v_call: TRBV19; clone_size: NA; cdr3_aa: CASSIIGRNQPQHF; cdr3_nt: TGTGCCAGTAGTATAATCGGGCGCAATCAGCCCCAGCATTTT
j_call: TRBJ2-1; d_call: NA; v_call: TRBV2; clone_size: once; cdr3_aa: CASSTSSDNEQFF; cdr3_nt: TGTGCCAGCAGCACGTCTTCCGACAATGAGCAGTTCTTC
j_call: TRBJ2-3; d_call: TRBD2; v_call: TRBV18; clone_size: NA; cdr3_aa: CASSPLGLAGNENTQYF; cdr3_nt: TGTGCCAGCTCACCCCTAGGACTAGCGGGAAATGAGAATACGCAGTATTTT
j_call: TRBJ2-3; d_call: NA; v_call: TRBV4-3; clone_size: NA; cdr3_aa: CASSQGVTDTQYF; cdr3_nt: TGCGCCAGCAGCCAAGGAGTCACGGATACGCAGTATTTT
j_call: TRBJ1-2; d_call: NA; v_call: TRBV9; clone_size: NA; cdr3_aa: CASSVAQSYGYTF; cdr3_nt: TGTGCCAGCAGCGTAGCCCAGAGCTATGGCTACACCTTC